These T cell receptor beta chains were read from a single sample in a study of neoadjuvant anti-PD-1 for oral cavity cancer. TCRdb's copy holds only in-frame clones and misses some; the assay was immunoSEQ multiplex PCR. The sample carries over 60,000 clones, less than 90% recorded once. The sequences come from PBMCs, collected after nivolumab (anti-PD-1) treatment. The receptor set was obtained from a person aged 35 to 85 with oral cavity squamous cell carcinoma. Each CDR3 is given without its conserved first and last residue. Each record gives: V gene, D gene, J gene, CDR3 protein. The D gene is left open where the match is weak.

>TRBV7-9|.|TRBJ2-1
ASSFPPGDYNEQF
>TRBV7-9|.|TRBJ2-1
ASSLVSGAYNEQF
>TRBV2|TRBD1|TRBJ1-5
ASSQDRERNQPQH
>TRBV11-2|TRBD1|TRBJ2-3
ASSSLLHRGRSGTQY
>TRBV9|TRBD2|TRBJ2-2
ASSTRTSVGTGELF
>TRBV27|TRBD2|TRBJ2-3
ASTTGLAPYTQY
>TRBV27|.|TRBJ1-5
ASSPTGASVGSNQPQH
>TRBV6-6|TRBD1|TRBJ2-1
ASSYLTGQWDEQF
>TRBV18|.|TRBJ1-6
ASSPWSGYNSPLH
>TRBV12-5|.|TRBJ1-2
ASGGASPYT
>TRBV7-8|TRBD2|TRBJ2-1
ASSFPGLAGSSSYNEQF
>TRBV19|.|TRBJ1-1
ASSILGAGTEAF
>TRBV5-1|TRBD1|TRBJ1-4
ASSWQGQGDEKLF
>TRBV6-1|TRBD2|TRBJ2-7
ASSSSGSRYEQY
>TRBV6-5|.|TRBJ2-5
ASSPDTQETQY
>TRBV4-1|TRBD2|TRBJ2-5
ASSQAAGGQETQY
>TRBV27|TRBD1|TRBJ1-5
ASSPRPLGGQPQH
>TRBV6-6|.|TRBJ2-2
ASSSSGELF
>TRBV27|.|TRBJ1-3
ASSFQAAVEEGSGNTIY
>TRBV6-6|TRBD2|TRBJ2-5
ASSLSGRTQETQY
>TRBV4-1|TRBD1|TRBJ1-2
ASSQTTGVNYGYT
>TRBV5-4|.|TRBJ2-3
ASSSGQTDTQY
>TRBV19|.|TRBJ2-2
ASSIGGTGELF
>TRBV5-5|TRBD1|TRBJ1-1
ASFKGGGPGRTEAF
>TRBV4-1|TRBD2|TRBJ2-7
ASSPQRTSGTSDEQY